The source of this T cell receptor (beta chain) is a study of blood T cell repertoires in COVID-19. The overall study: Material from acute and convalescent COVID-19 was sourced from the United States, Italy and Spain. PBMCs, B-cell-depleted T cells, or T cells were the source of the cDNA or gDNA that made up the material.

Methods used by the authors: Amplification of reference gene primers was used by the study to estimate nucleated cell counts. Generated by immunoSEQ multiplex PCR, the TCRdb table keeps only in-frame clones and is missing some. The D gene and trimming were derived from the DNA, and the V and J assignments and clone size from that table. Of about 500,000 clones listed, around 90% are singletons. Seattle researchers signed up patients amid active infection and tracked them longitudinally. The CDR3 runs to 16 residues. Germline CDR1 reads MNHEY; CDR2 reads SMNVEV (reference sequence). V was shortened by 5 bases and J by 2 bases, with 19 bases between the two germline ends.

The sequenced sample consisted of peripheral blood. This chain connects TRBV27 to TRBJ2-7, with a weak D call TRBD1 (6 bases). This TCR derives from a woman aged 45-59 years with COVID-19, enrolled during active disease. CDR3 nucleotide sequence: TGTGCCAGCAGTCTACGACAGGTCCCCCTACCCTACGAGCAGTACTTC. This encodes CASSLRQVPLPYEQYF.